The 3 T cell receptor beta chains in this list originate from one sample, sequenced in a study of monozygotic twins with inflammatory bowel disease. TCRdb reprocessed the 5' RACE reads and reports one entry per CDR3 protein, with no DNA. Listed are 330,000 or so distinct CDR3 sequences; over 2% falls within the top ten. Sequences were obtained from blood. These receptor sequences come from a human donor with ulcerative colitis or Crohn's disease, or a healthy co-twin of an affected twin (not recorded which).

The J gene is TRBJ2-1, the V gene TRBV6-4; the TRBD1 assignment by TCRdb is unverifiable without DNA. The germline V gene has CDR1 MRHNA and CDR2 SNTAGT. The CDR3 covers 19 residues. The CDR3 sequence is CASPPISVWETPWLNEQFF.

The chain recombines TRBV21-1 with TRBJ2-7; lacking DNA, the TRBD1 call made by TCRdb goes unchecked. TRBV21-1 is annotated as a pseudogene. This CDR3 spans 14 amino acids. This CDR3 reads CASVRQGGAYEQYF.

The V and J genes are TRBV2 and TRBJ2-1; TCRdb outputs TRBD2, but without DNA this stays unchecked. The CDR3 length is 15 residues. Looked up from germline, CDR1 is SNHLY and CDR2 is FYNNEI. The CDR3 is CASSAVSGSRGEQFF.